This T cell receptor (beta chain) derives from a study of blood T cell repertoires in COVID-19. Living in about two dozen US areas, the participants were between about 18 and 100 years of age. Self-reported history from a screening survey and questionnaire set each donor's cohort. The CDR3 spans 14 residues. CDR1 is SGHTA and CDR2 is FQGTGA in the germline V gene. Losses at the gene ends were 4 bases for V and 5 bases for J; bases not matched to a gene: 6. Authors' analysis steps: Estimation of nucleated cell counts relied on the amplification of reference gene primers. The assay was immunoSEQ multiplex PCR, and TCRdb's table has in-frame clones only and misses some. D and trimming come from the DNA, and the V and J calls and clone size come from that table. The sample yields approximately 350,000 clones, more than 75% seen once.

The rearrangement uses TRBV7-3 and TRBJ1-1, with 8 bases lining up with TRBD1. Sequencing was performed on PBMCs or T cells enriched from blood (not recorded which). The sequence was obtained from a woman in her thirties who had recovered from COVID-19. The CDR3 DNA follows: TGTGCCAGCAGCTCCTCAGGGGGCGGTACTGAAGCTTTCTTT. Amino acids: CASSSSGGGTEAFF.